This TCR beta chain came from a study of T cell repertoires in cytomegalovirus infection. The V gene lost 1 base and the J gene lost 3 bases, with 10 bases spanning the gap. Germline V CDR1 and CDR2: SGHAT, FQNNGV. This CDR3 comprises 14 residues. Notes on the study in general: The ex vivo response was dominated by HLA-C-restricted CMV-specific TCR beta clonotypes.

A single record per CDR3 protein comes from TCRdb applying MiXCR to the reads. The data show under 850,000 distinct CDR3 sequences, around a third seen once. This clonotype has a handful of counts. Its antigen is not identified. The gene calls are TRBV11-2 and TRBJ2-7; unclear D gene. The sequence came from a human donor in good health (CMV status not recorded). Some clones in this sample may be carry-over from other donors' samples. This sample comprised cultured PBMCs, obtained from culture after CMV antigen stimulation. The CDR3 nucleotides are TGTGCCAGCAGCTTAGGAATCCTCTACTACGAGCAGTACTTC. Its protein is CASSLGILYYEQYF.